A selection of T cell receptor beta chains follows, all from one sample in a study of PD-1 blockade in classical Hodgkin lymphoma. Assay used: immunoSEQ multiplex PCR; TCRdb lists only in-frame clones, some missing. The sample has under 20,000 clones, around 75% seen once. This sample comprised peripheral blood mononuclear cells (PBMCs), obtained before the second cycle of nivolumab. These receptors came from a human donor with classical Hodgkin lymphoma. CDR3s include the opening cysteine and the closing phenylalanine or tryptophan. The order of the fields is J gene, clone size, V gene, D gene, CDR3 DNA, CDR3 protein. D genes are given only for firm matches. Some rows mark clone size as missing; the rest say once, few, many or name a class of expanded clone.

j_call: TRBJ2-2; clone_size: few; v_call: TRBV19; d_call: -; cdr3_nt: TGTGCCAGTAGTATATCTAGAAACACCGGGGAGCTGTTTTTT; cdr3_aa: CASSISRNTGELFF
j_call: TRBJ2-1; clone_size: -; v_call: TRBV5-4; d_call: -; cdr3_nt: TGTGCCAGCAGCCGGGAGAATGAGCAGTTCTTC; cdr3_aa: CASSRENEQFF
j_call: TRBJ2-1; clone_size: -; v_call: TRBV29-1; d_call: -; cdr3_nt: TGCAGCGCCCGCAGGGGTCGGGATGAGCAGTTCTTC; cdr3_aa: CSARRGRDEQFF
j_call: TRBJ2-1; clone_size: once; v_call: TRBV7-2; d_call: TRBD2; cdr3_nt: TGTGCCAGCAGCACGGGACTAGCGGGGGACAATGAGCAGTTCTTC; cdr3_aa: CASSTGLAGDNEQFF
j_call: TRBJ2-3; clone_size: once; v_call: TRBV5-6; d_call: -; cdr3_nt: TGTGCCAGCAGCTCTTGGGGGGTGGCAGATACGCAGTATTTT; cdr3_aa: CASSSWGVADTQYF
j_call: TRBJ1-6; clone_size: -; v_call: TRBV4-3; d_call: TRBD1; cdr3_nt: TGCGCCAGCAGCCAAGACCGGACAGGCGCAGGCTCACCCCTCCACTTT; cdr3_aa: CASSQDRTGAGSPLHF
j_call: TRBJ2-4; clone_size: medium-sized; v_call: TRBV2; d_call: TRBD2; cdr3_nt: TGTGCCAGCAGCCCCCTGGCGGGAGGGACCAAAAACATTCAGTACTTC; cdr3_aa: CASSPLAGGTKNIQYF
j_call: TRBJ1-1; clone_size: -; v_call: TRBV19; d_call: -; cdr3_nt: TGTGCCAGTAGTATAGCAGGTATGAACACTGAAGCTTTCTTT; cdr3_aa: CASSIAGMNTEAFF
j_call: TRBJ2-1; clone_size: -; v_call: TRBV4-3; d_call: -; cdr3_nt: TGCGCCAGCAGCCCCGGACACCTACACAATGAGCAGTTCTTC; cdr3_aa: CASSPGHLHNEQFF
j_call: TRBJ1-1; clone_size: -; v_call: TRBV6-5; d_call: -; cdr3_nt: TGTGCCAGCAGCACTACTCAGGGTACCACTGAAGCTTTCTTT; cdr3_aa: CASSTTQGTTEAFF
j_call: TRBJ2-1; clone_size: -; v_call: TRBV5-1; d_call: -; cdr3_nt: TGCGCCAGCATCGAAGACCCCTTCTACAATGAGCAGTTCTTC; cdr3_aa: CASIEDPFYNEQFF
j_call: TRBJ1-1; clone_size: -; v_call: TRBV7-8; d_call: -; cdr3_nt: TGTGCCAGCAGCTTATTACGCCGAACAGGGAATGAAGCTTTCTTT; cdr3_aa: CASSLLRRTGNEAFF
j_call: TRBJ2-3; clone_size: -; v_call: TRBV11-2; d_call: -; cdr3_nt: TGTGCCAGCAGCTTCACGGGGCACGACACAGATACGCAGTATTTT; cdr3_aa: CASSFTGHDTDTQYF
j_call: TRBJ2-2; clone_size: -; v_call: TRBV27; d_call: TRBD1; cdr3_nt: TGTGCCAGCAGCCCGGGACAGGGGATTTATTATAACACCGGGGAGCTGTTTTTT; cdr3_aa: CASSPGQGIYYNTGELFF